Included here is one T cell receptor (beta chain) sequence, with context. Positive CCR7 selection of CD45RO-negative cells yielded the naive CD8 cells, and terminally differentiated effector memory CD45RA+ cells were excluded. The sample belongs to a study of shared clonotypes between healthy human individuals. The trim removed 1 base at V and 6 bases at J, leaving 17 bases unmatched. Germline assignment: CDR1 LNHNV and CDR2 YYDKDF (reference sequence). The CDR3 is 19 residues long. Sequencing used immunoSEQ multiplex PCR; TCRdb keeps in-frame clones, though not all of them. The profile shows more than 2 million clones, just under 95% of them singletons.

The chain is built from TRBV15 and TRBJ2-2, with 7 bases identical to TRBD1. Sequenced: naive CD8+ T cells from PBMCs. This sequence originates from a man aged 18 to 29 in good health. Some clones in this sample may be carry-over from other donors' samples. Here the CDR3 reads CATSRVRHLTQGKAGELFF. Here the CDR3 DNA reads TGTGCCACCAGCAGAGTACGTCATCTTACACAGGGGAAGGCCGGGGAGCTGTTTTTT. Filled out from reference TRBV15 and TRBJ2-2, the complete variable domain reads DAMVIQNPRYQVTQFGKPVTLSCSQTLNHNVMYWYQQKSSQAPKLLFHYYDKDFNNEADTPDNFQSRRPNTSFCFLDIRSPGLGDTAMYLCATSRVRHLTQGKAGELFFGEGSRLTVL.